The rows below give T cell receptor beta chains drawn from one sample of a study of response to subunit inactivated influenza vaccine. TCRdb reprocessed the RT-PCR reads with MiXCR, giving one entry per CDR3 protein. This sample has almost 600,000 distinct CDR3 sequences, with approximately 14% found just once. The sequences come from PBMCs from blood, collected about 11 days after vaccination. Receptors originate from a man aged 50 to 60 who received an inactivated influenza vaccine. Each CDR3 is given with its conserved first and last residue. A D gene is named only where the DNA matches it firmly. Rows give clone size only sometimes, using once, few, many, or a class for an expanded clone.

d_call	v_call	clone_size	j_call	cdr3_aa	cdr3_nt
TRBD2	TRBV7-2	few	TRBJ2-1	CASRLAGPSLYNEQFF	TGTGCCAGCAGGTTAGCGGGGCCGAGCCTTTACAATGAGCAGTTCTTC
-	TRBV10-3	few	TRBJ1-1	CAISDPRVNTEAFF	TGTGCCATCAGTGATCCAAGGGTGAACACTGAAGCTTTCTTT
-	TRBV12-3/TRBV12-4	-	TRBJ2-1	CASGHHSPNEQFF	TGTGCCAGCGGTCATCATTCCCCCAATGAGCAGTTCTTC
TRBD1	TRBV28	few	TRBJ2-7	CASSTTGTVRYEQYF	TGTGCCAGCAGTACCACCGGGACAGTGCGCTACGAGCAGTACTTC
-	TRBV11-2	few	TRBJ2-7	CASSLGLAAGQYF	TGTGCCAGCAGCTTAGGTTTAGCCGCGGGGCAGTACTTC
-	TRBV6-1	-	TRBJ1-2	CASKGDALGYGYTF	TGTGCCAGCAAGGGTGACGCTTTAGGCTATGGCTACACCTTC
-	TRBV27	few	TRBJ1-6	CASRPDLQLYNSPLHF	TGTGCCAGCAGGCCCGACCTCCAGCTCTATAATTCACCCCTCCACTTT
TRBD2	TRBV7-6	few	TRBJ2-4	CASSRASGGNIQYF	TGTGCCAGCAGCCGTGCTAGCGGGGGAAACATTCAGTACTTC
-	TRBV25-1	-	TRBJ2-7	CASSEYHRGEQYF	TGTGCCAGCAGTGAATACCATCGGGGCGAGCAGTACTTC
-	TRBV20-1	many	TRBJ1-1	CSARDGFGGQSTEAFF	TGCAGTGCTAGAGATGGTTTTGGGGGGCAGAGCACTGAAGCTTTCTTT
TRBD1	TRBV10-3	few	TRBJ2-7	CAISEALGGPYEQYF	TGTGCCATCAGTGAAGCGTTAGGGGGCCCCTACGAGCAGTACTTC
TRBD1	TRBV7-8	few	TRBJ1-5	CASSLVRDRGGQPQHF	TGTGCCAGCAGCTTAGTCCGGGACAGGGGTGGACAGCCCCAGCATTTT
-	TRBV10-3	-	TRBJ2-7	CAISESIGLDYEQYF	TGTGCCATCAGTGAGTCTATTGGCCTAGACTACGAGCAGTACTTC
-	TRBV20-1	-	TRBJ2-1	CSAGGDSTYEQFF	TGCAGTGCCGGGGGTGACTCGACCTATGAGCAGTTCTTC
-	TRBV20-1	-	TRBJ1-1	CSAIIWGRDTEAFF	TGCAGTGCTATTATTTGGGGGCGTGACACTGAAGCTTTCTTT
-	TRBV20-1	few	TRBJ1-4	CSAFWAGNNEKLFF	TGCAGTGCTTTTTGGGCGGGGAATAATGAAAAACTGTTTTTT
-	TRBV12-3/TRBV12-4	-	TRBJ1-4	CASSFGQTPEKLFF	TGTGCCAGCAGTTTTGGGCAGACCCCTGAAAAACTGTTTTTT
-	TRBV18	few	TRBJ1-1	CASSPIPAMNTEAFF	TGTGCCAGCTCACCAATTCCGGCTATGAACACTGAAGCTTTCTTT
TRBD2	TRBV18	-	TRBJ2-1	CASSIGTSGNNEQFF	TGTGCCAGCTCTATAGGGACTAGCGGAAACAATGAGCAGTTCTTC
-	TRBV4-2	few	TRBJ2-3	CASSPQAHYSTDTQYF	TGTGCCAGCAGTCCGCAGGCCCATTATAGCACAGATACGCAGTATTTT
-	TRBV4-3	-	TRBJ2-1	CASSQGRADNEQFF	TGCGCCAGCAGCCAGGGGCGGGCCGACAATGAGCAGTTCTTC
-	TRBV21-1	few	TRBJ2-5	CASSKALTEETQYF	TGTGCCAGCAGCAAAGCGCTGACAGAAGAGACCCAGTACTTC
-	TRBV5-1	few	TRBJ2-2	CASSALPNRDTGELFF	TGCGCCAGCAGCGCCCTCCCAAACAGGGATACCGGGGAGCTGTTTTTT
TRBD2	TRBV7-9	many	TRBJ2-3	CASSLSLAGGETQYF	TGTGCCAGCAGCTTATCACTAGCGGGAGGGGAGACGCAGTATTTT
TRBD1	TRBV28	few	TRBJ2-2	CASSPGTASNTGELFF	TGTGCCAGCAGTCCTGGGACAGCCTCGAACACCGGGGAGCTGTTTTTT
-	TRBV29-1	many	TRBJ1-5	CSVVWTDPNQPQHF	TGCAGCGTTGTATGGACGGATCCCAATCAGCCCCAGCATTTT
-	TRBV20-1	few	TRBJ1-2	CSARIGYGYTF	TGCAGTGCTAGAATAGGGTATGGCTACACCTTC
TRBD2	TRBV29-1	many	TRBJ2-3	CSVVLAGGGTQYF	TGCAGCGTTGTTCTAGCGGGAGGGGGTACGCAGTATTTT
-	TRBV10-3	few	TRBJ1-2	CAISEAPGNYGYTF	TGTGCCATCAGTGAGGCCCCAGGAAACTATGGCTACACCTTC
-	TRBV7-2	many	TRBJ1-5	CASSRTLYSNQPQHF	TGTGCCAGCAGCCGGACACTTTATAGCAATCAGCCCCAGCATTTT
TRBD1	TRBV7-2	few	TRBJ2-1	CASSLGQGSFNEQFF	TGTGCCAGCAGCCTCGGACAGGGGAGTTTCAATGAGCAGTTCTTC
-	TRBV5-1	-	TRBJ2-1	CASSQQLDRDSGEQFF	TGCGCCAGCAGCCAACAGCTCGACAGGGACTCGGGTGAGCAGTTCTTC
-	TRBV27	-	TRBJ2-2	CLARGRDPPNTGELFF	TGTTTAGCGCGTGGCAGGGATCCCCCAAACACCGGGGAGCTGTTTTTT
-	TRBV30	-	TRBJ2-1	CAWREDSSPYNEQFF	TGTGCCTGGAGAGAAGACTCTAGCCCATACAATGAGCAGTTCTTC
-	TRBV20-1	-	TRBJ2-5	CSGSNETQYF	TGCAGTGGCAGCAATGAGACCCAGTACTTC
TRBD2	TRBV4-1	once	TRBJ2-5	CSSSQDLLAWETQYF	TGCTCCAGCAGCCAAGATCTACTAGCGTGGGAGACCCAGTACTTC
TRBD1	TRBV10-2	few	TRBJ1-2	CASKGQGGSGKSGYTF	TGCGCCAGCAAAGGACAGGGAGGGAGTGGTAAGAGTGGCTACACCTTC
-	TRBV19	few	TRBJ1-5	CASSKEVGSPDSNQPQHF	TGTGCCAGTAGTAAGGAAGTCGGGAGCCCGGATAGCAATCAGCCCCAGCATTTT
-	TRBV7-9	few	TRBJ2-7	CASSLVSSGEQYF	TGTGCCAGCAGCTTAGTCTCCAGCGGCGAGCAGTACTTC
-	TRBV19	few	TRBJ2-5	CASSAPREAQETQYF	TGTGCCAGTAGTGCCCCCCGGGAAGCTCAAGAGACCCAGTACTTC
-	TRBV12-3/TRBV12-4	-	TRBJ2-2	CASSFKQGWGGELFF	TGTGCCAGCAGTTTCAAACAGGGATGGGGCGGGGAGCTGTTTTTT
-	TRBV7-2	-	TRBJ2-2	CASGGYGGELFF	TGTGCCAGCGGGGGATACGGCGGGGAGCTGTTTTTT
TRBD1	TRBV13	many	TRBJ2-2	CASSLVQGADTGELFF	TGTGCCAGCAGCTTAGTCCAGGGGGCGGACACCGGGGAGCTGTTTTTT
TRBD2	TRBV29-1	many	TRBJ2-3	CSGKGLVVDTQYF	TGCAGCGGTAAAGGACTAGTGGTAGATACGCAGTATTTT